The entry below gives a single T cell receptor beta chain sequence along with its context. What it recognizes is unknown. PCR amplification relied on 60 Vbeta primers (plus 13 Jbeta primers). Profiled with immunoSEQ multiplex PCR; TCRdb holds only in-frame clones, not every one. This repertoire includes 50,000 to 70,000 clones. The record originates from a study of cytomegalovirus exposure and HLA in healthy donors. Study-wide findings and caveats: Within a later analysis, the majority of CMV-associated TCR beta chains appeared HLA-restricted.

The CDR3 extends over 13 amino acids. Trimming removed 10 bases at V and 9 bases at J, with 16 bases between. Germline V lookup: CDR1 MNHEY, CDR2 SVGAGI. J is TRBJ1-6 and V is TRBV6-5, with D uncertain. The sample was PBMCs. The TCR was taken from a woman between 18 and 30 years old in good health and CMV-seronegative. The CDR3 sequence is CATGERTVSPLHF. The CDR3 DNA sequence: TGTGCCACCGGGGAAAGGACCGTTTCACCCCTCCACTTT.